The 28 T cell receptor beta chains given below trace back to one sample, sequenced in a study of response to subunit inactivated influenza vaccine. TCRdb redid the calling of the RT-PCR reads with MiXCR, one entry per CDR3 protein. Among 530,000 or so distinct CDR3 sequences listed, about 25% were seen once. Specimen: CD4+ T cells sorted from PBMCs, collected 4 to 6 days after vaccination. These receptors came from a man in his forties or fifties who received an inactivated influenza vaccine.

This clonotype was observed a few times. The J gene is TRBJ1-2, the V gene TRBV25-1; D uncertain. The germline V and J ends were trimmed by 6 bases and 5 bases, with 10 bases remaining between them. This CDR3 is 12 amino acids long. Germline CDR1 MGHDK, CDR2 SYGVNS. CDR3 bases: TGTGCCAGCAGAGACCCCGGGTATGGCTACACCTTC. Translation: CASRDPGYGYTF.

This clonotype was found once. A much larger clone sits a single nucleotide away, making a read error possible. The conserved final phenylalanine or tryptophan is absent from the CDR3, which likely points to a read error. The DNA is left out, because the CDR3 cannot be placed on it with certainty; the CDR3 is given as TCRdb lists it. This rearrangement joins TRBV21-1 to TRBJ2-1; the table's D call of TRBD2 was not tested on the DNA. TRBV21-1 is labeled a pseudogene. The CDR3 numbers 16 amino acids, ends counted. CDR3 protein: CASSKARPSSYNEQFY.

This chain connects TRBV20-1 to TRBJ2-1; D is tentatively TRBD1 or TRBD2 (5 bases each). V dropped 3 bases and J dropped 5 bases, with 20 bases sitting between them. The CDR3 is 16 amino acids. Per germline, CDR1 DFQATT and CDR2 SNEGSKA (reference sequence). CDR3 sequence (DNA): TGCAGTGCTAGTTGGGGACCCAACCTTTATAACAATGAGCAGTTCTTC. It is translated as CSASWGPNLYNNEQFF.

This clonotype was counted only a few times. The chain has TRBV12-3 or TRBV12-4 and TRBJ1-1; 10 bases map to TRBD1. V was pared by 6 bases and J by 8 bases, with 6 bases of the junction left unmatched. This CDR3 is built from 13 residues. The CDR3 region is CASSWGQGIEAFF. The CDR3 DNA reads as TGTGCCAGCAGCTGGGGACAGGGGATCGAAGCTTTCTTT.

This clonotype was observed a few times. The rearrangement links TRBV20-1 to TRBJ1-5; possible D gene TRBD1, 5 bases. The CDR3 is 14 amino acids. The V end lost 6 bases, the J end lost 11 bases, and 23 bases lay between the germline ends. The germline V gene has CDR1 DFQATT and CDR2 SNEGSKA (reference sequence). Written as DNA, the CDR3 is TGCAGTGCAAAAAAGGGTCAGGCATCGACAGCCCAGCATTTT. Its translation: CSAKKGQASTAQHF.

The rearrangement joins TRBV7-8 to TRBJ2-3; 13 positions match TRBD2. From germline, CDR1 is SGHVS and CDR2 FQNEAQ. CDR3 size: 17 residues. J lost 5 bases, V lost 5 bases, and 10 bases had no gene match. This CDR3 is CASSPRAGLAGEDTQYF. CDR3 bases: TGTGCCAGCAGCCCGCGGGCCGGACTAGCGGGAGAAGATACGCAGTATTTT.

This chain uses TRBV18 with TRBJ2-6; D is ambiguous. The germline V gene encodes CDR1 KGHSH and CDR2 LQKENI. The CDR3 loop spans 17 amino acids. The V end was cut by 3 bases, the J end by 0 bases, with 12 bases between. In DNA form, the CDR3 reads TGTGCCAGCTCACCTTTGCCAGCTAGCTCTGGGGCCAACGTCCTGACTTTC. Translated, it gives CASSPLPASSGANVLTF.

The chain couples TRBV20-1 to TRBJ2-1, with D perhaps matching TRBD2 (5 bases). The CDR3 runs to 17 residues. Deletions cut 1 base from V and 0 bases from J, with 16 bases between. The germline gives CDR1 DFQATT, CDR2 SNEGSKA (reference sequence). Written as DNA, the CDR3 is TGCAGTGCTAGAGGGATTAGGAGGTCTAGCTCCTACAATGAGCAGTTCTTC. As protein: CSARGIRRSSSYNEQFF.

The chain joins TRBV10-3 to TRBJ2-3; 12 nucleotides align to TRBD2. The ends lost 3 bases at V and 0 bases at J; junction bases unmatched: 4. Germline V gene lookup returns CDR1 ENHRY and CDR2 SYGVKD. The CDR3 loop spans 17 amino acids. The CDR3, as DNA: TGTGCCATCAGTGACTCCGGGACTAGCGGGAGCACAGATACGCAGTATTTT. Amino acids: CAISDSGTSGSTDTQYF.

V and J are TRBV27 and TRBJ1-5; tentative D call: TRBD1 (6 bases). Germline-derived CDR1 and CDR2 are MNHEY and SMNVEV (reference sequence). The CDR3 loop spans 14 amino acids. Deletions cut 6 bases from V and 1 base from J, with 10 bases between. The CDR3 DNA sequence: TGTGCCAGCAGCAGAGACAGGAGCAATCAGCCCCAGCATTTT. This sequence encodes CASSRDRSNQPQHF.

The chain couples TRBV5-1 to TRBJ2-5; unclear D gene. The ends were cut back, 3 bases at V and 4 bases at J, with 7 bases in the middle. CDR1 is SGHRS and CDR2 is YFSETQ in the germline V gene. The length of the CDR3 is 12 residues. In nucleotides, the CDR3 is TGCGCCAGCAGCTCTCTGGGAGAGACCCAGTACTTC. This sequence encodes CASSSLGETQYF.

This clonotype appeared a few times. The chain uses TRBV28 and TRBJ2-1, with 9 nucleotides matching TRBD2. The CDR3 is 15 amino acids. V dropped 5 bases and J dropped 4; count of bases not matched to a gene: 6. The V gene's germline CDR1 is MDHEN and CDR2 SYDVKM. CDR3 loop: CASSTPGLAYNEQFF. DNA of the CDR3: TGTGCCAGCAGTACCCCGGGACTAGCTTACAATGAGCAGTTCTTC.

The J gene is TRBJ2-1, the V gene TRBV7-2; D not resolved. The ends were cut back, 1 base at V and 3 bases at J, with 10 bases in the middle. Germline CDR1 is SGHTA and CDR2 is FQGNSA. This CDR3 is built from 15 residues. In DNA form, the CDR3 reads TGTGCCAGCAGCTTAGAAGGTTACAGCTACAATGAGCAGTTCTTC. This gives the protein CASSLEGYSYNEQFF.

J is TRBJ2-7 and V is TRBV7-3; weak D call: TRBD1 (6 bases). CDR3 length: 14 residues. With 6 bases removed from V and 7 bases from J, the gap between germline ends came to 19 bases. Germline CDR1 reads SGHTA; CDR2 reads FQGTGA. The CDR3 region has the DNA TGTGCCAGCAGACTAACGCACAGGGAAGGGGAGCAGTACTTC. Its protein is CASRLTHREGEQYF.

The chain links TRBV20-1 to TRBJ2-3; D possibly corresponds to TRBD1 (6 bases). Trimming removed 4 bases at V and 6 bases at J, with 11 bases between. The germline V gene encodes CDR1 DFQATT and CDR2 SNEGSKA (reference sequence). The CDR3 spans 12 residues. In nucleotides, the CDR3 is TGCAGTGCTAACACAGGGTCTGATACGCAGTATTTT. Residues: CSANTGSDTQYF.

Many counts were recorded for this clonotype. This chain joins TRBV10-3 and TRBJ2-1; 9 bases are shared with TRBD2. V dropped 7 bases and J dropped 10; count of bases not matched to a gene: 17. This CDR3 spans 16 amino acids. CDR1 ENHRY and CDR2 SYGVKD come from the germline V gene. Written as DNA, the CDR3 is TGTGCCATCACCTCGGGTAGCGGGAGAATCTGGGGCGAGCAGTTCTTC. Encoded protein: CAITSGSGRIWGEQFF.

There are a few counts of this clonotype. The chain links TRBV6-2 or TRBV6-3 to TRBJ2-7; no reliable D call. The germline V gene encodes CDR1 MNHEY and CDR2 SVGEGT. The CDR3 spans 11 residues. V lost 6 bases, J lost 5 bases, and 8 bases lay in between. The CDR3 DNA sequence: TGTGCCAGCAGCAGGCTCCACGAGCAGTACTTC. Translation: CASSRLHEQYF.

This chain links TRBV20-1 with TRBJ1-6; 9 bases fit TRBD1. Germline V lookup: CDR1 DFQATT, CDR2 SNEGSKA (reference sequence). With 3 bases clipped from V and 7 bases from J, the junction kept 4 bases outside the gene matches. The CDR3 runs to 14 residues. The CDR3 region is CSASRDRENSPLHF. The CDR3 DNA reads as TGCAGTGCTAGCCGGGACAGGGAAAATTCACCCCTCCACTTT.

The CDR3 is CASSLGTGPTSGANVLTF. As DNA, the CDR3 is TGTGCCAGCAGCTTAGGGACAGGGCCTACCTCTGGGGCCAACGTCCTGACTTTC. The chain employs TRBV11-1 and TRBJ2-6; 8 bases match TRBD1. Losses at the gene ends were 1 base for V and 0 bases for J; bases not matched to a gene: 5. The CDR3 loop spans 18 amino acids. CDR1 and CDR2 from the germline V gene are SGHAT and FQDESV (reference sequence). The full variable domain, with the rest looked up from reference TRBV11-1 and TRBJ2-6, is EAEVAQSPRYKITEKSQAVAFWCDPISGHATLYWYRQILGQGPELLVQFQDESVVDDSQLPKDRFSAERLKGVDSTLKIQPAELGDSAMYLCASSLGTGPTSGANVLTFGAGSRLTVL.

Only a few counts were recorded for this clonotype. The chain is built from TRBV20-1 and TRBJ2-3; D is uncertain. V was clipped by 0 bases and J by 0 bases, with 10 bases between them. There are 15 residues in the CDR3. CDR1 and CDR2 (germline): DFQATT, SNEGSKA (reference sequence). CDR3 residues: CSARDGPFSTDTQYF. For the CDR3, the DNA is TGCAGTGCTAGAGATGGGCCTTTTAGCACAGATACGCAGTATTTT.

The chain couples TRBV5-1 to TRBJ1-1; no definite D call. This CDR3 contains 17 residues. The germline V and J ends were trimmed by 1 base and 4 bases, with 20 bases remaining between them. The V gene's germline CDR1 is SGHRS and CDR2 YFSETQ. The CDR3 DNA follows: TGCGCCAGCAGCTTGAGATCTTTAAGAGACCACGGCACTGAAGCTTTCTTT. Its protein is CASSLRSLRDHGTEAFF.

The table lists this clonotype with a few counts. J is TRBJ2-7 and V is TRBV7-2, with D uncertain. The CDR3 covers 12 residues. From germline, CDR1 is SGHTA and CDR2 FQGNSA. The V end lost 5 bases, the J end lost 6 bases, and 11 bases lay between the germline ends. The CDR3 nucleotides are TGTGCCAGCAGCCTTCTGAACAGCGAGCAGTACTTC. It codes for CASSLLNSEQYF.

This clonotype was counted at least ten times. The genes are TRBV20-1 and TRBJ2-3; a possible D gene is TRBD2 (5 bases). The germline V gene has CDR1 DFQATT and CDR2 SNEGSKA (reference sequence). The CDR3 runs to 14 residues. With 0 bases removed from V and 0 bases from J, the gap between germline ends came to 7 bases. CDR3 loop: CSARDSGSTDTQYF. Written as DNA, the CDR3 is TGCAGTGCTAGAGATTCGGGGAGCACAGATACGCAGTATTTT.

This clonotype appeared a few times. The rearrangement joins TRBV6-5 to TRBJ2-2, with 13 nucleotides matching TRBD2. V trimming: 4 bases; J trimming: 6 bases; junction bases outside the gene matches: 5. The CDR3 runs 16 residues. The germline V gene encodes CDR1 MNHEY and CDR2 SVGAGI. DNA for the CDR3: TGTGCCAGCAGTTCGACTAGCGGGGGGTACCCCGGGGAGCTGTTTTTT. Protein product: CASSSTSGGYPGELFF.

The chain carries TRBV24-1 and TRBJ2-5; 14 positions match TRBD2. J lost 4 bases, V lost 4 bases, and 7 bases had no gene match. This CDR3 has 17 amino acids. The germline V gene has CDR1 KGHDR and CDR2 SFDVKD. CDR3 DNA: TGTGCCACCAGTGAATTTGGGGGACTAGCGGGAGCAGAGACCCAGTACTTC. This gives the protein CATSEFGGLAGAETQYF.

The sample holds many counts of this clonotype. V usage is TRBV4-2 and J usage is TRBJ1-5, with D possibly being TRBD1 (5 bases). Trimming pared 0 bases from V and 6 bases from J, leaving 12 bases between. The CDR3 contains 15 residues. Germline loops: CDR1 LGHNA, CDR2 YNFKEQ. CDR3: CASSQEVGGFQPQHF. The DNA for the CDR3 is TGTGCCAGCAGCCAAGAAGTTGGGGGGTTTCAGCCCCAGCATTTT.

The rearrangement uses TRBV3-1 and TRBJ1-1; D is unclear. CDR3 length: 13 amino acids. Germline CDR1 and CDR2: LGHDT and YNNKEL (reference sequence). Trimming pared 4 bases from V and 3 bases from J, leaving 9 bases between. The CDR3 sequence is CASSLSGHTEAFF. CDR3 sequence (DNA): TGTGCCAGCAGCCTGAGTGGGCACACTGAAGCTTTCTTT.

The CDR3 sequence: CASSGGQVAVFDYTF. CDR3 DNA sequence: TGTGCCAGCAGCGGGGGACAGGTTGCAGTCTTTGACTACACCTTC. The V and J genes are TRBV5-4 and TRBJ1-2; 8 bases fit TRBD1. The V and J ends lost 4 bases and 10 bases, in that order; junction bases with no gene match: 15. This CDR3 contains 15 residues. The germline gives CDR1 SGHNT, CDR2 YYREEE (reference sequence). The full variable domain, completed using reference TRBV5-4 and TRBJ1-2, is ETGVTQSPTHLIKTRGQQVTLRCSSQSGHNTVSWYQQALGQGPQFIFQYYREEENGRGNFPPRFSGLQFPNYSSELNVNALELDDSALYLCASSGGQVAVFDYTFGSGTRLTVV.